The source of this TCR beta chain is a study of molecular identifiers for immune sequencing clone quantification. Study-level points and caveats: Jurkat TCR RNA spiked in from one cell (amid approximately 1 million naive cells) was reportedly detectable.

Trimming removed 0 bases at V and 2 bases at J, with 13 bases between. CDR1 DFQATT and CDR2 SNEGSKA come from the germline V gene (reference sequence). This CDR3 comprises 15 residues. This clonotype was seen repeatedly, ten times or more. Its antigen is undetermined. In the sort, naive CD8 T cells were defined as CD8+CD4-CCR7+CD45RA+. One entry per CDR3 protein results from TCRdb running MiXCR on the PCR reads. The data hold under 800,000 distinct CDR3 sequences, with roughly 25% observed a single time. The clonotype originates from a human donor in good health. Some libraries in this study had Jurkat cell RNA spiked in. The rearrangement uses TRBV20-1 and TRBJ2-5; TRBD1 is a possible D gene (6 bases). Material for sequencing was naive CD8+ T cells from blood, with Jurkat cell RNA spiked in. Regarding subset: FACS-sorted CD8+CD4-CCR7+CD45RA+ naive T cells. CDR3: CSARDLGAEQETQYF. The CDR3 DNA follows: TGCAGTGCTAGAGATCTGGGGGCGGAGCAAGAGACCCAGTACTTC.